These 6 T cell receptor beta chains were all obtained from the same sample, sequenced in a study of human T cells and chemical hapten exposure (dated by TCRdb to the early 2020s). The method was RACE. TCRdb names NextSeq 500 as the instrument used. The raw public reads went through TCRdb reprocessing: fastp at Q25, MiXCR clone calling, in-frame beta chains kept. Merged by CDR3 protein, the rows form single entries marked with the most common genes and DNA. The sample table contains some 79,000 distinct CDR3 sequences; only one count was recorded for under 14% of them. The top ten clonotypes cover under 4.5% of the sample. The time point label on this specimen signifies: patch test 3, about 24 weeks after DPC sensitization. Sample treatment or condition, as interpreted from the label and publication: therapeutic diphenylcyclopropenone sensitization with weekly scalp DPC. This material consisted of whole blood, taken in connection with sensitization to the hapten diphenylcyclopropenone (DPC). The origin of the receptors is a woman in her forties or fifties with alopecia areata. Some clones in this sample may be carry-over from other donors' samples.

This clonotype was seen repeatedly, ten times or more. The rearrangement links TRBV18 to TRBJ1-1; the D gene is possibly TRBD1 (6 bases). Germline CDR1 reads KGHSH; CDR2 reads LQKENI. The CDR3 consists of 15 residues. Trimming took off 3 bases at V and 0 bases at J, with 11 bases between the two ends. CDR3 DNA: TGTGCCAGCTCACCCCGACAGGAAATGAACACTGAAGCTTTCTTT. Translated: CASSPRQEMNTEAFF.

This clonotype has ten or more counts. V and J are TRBV30 and TRBJ2-1; 8 positions match TRBD2. The CDR3 runs to 16 residues. The germline CDR1 and CDR2 sequences are GTSNPN and SVGIG (reference sequence). Trimming at V came to 1 base and at J to 9 bases, leaving 14 bases not matched to a gene. The CDR3: CAWSAPLSGRAVEQFF. DNA for the CDR3: TGTGCCTGGAGTGCCCCCCTTTCCGGGAGGGCCGTTGAGCAGTTCTTC.

This clonotype was detected many times. The chain uses TRBV3-1 and TRBJ2-1; 9 bases map to TRBD2. J was trimmed by 7 bases and V by 0 bases; bases with no gene match: 4. The CDR3 runs to 15 residues. Germline V lookup: CDR1 LGHDT, CDR2 YNNKEL (reference sequence). The CDR3 nucleotides read TGTGCCAGCAGCCAAGAAGGGACTAGCAGGAATGAGCAGTTCTTC. It codes for CASSQEGTSRNEQFF.

The chain is built from TRBV10-3 and TRBJ1-5; no clear D. V was shortened by 0 bases and J by 1 base, with 10 bases between the two germline ends. Germline V CDR1 and CDR2: ENHRY, SYGVKD. The CDR3 length is 16 residues. The CDR3 loop reads CAISESPLGSNQPQHF. CDR3 nucleotides: TGTGCCATCAGTGAGTCGCCCCTAGGAAGCAATCAGCCCCAGCATTTT.

DNA of the CDR3: TGTGCCAGCAGCGTAGCGGGACTCGACAATGAGCAGTTCTTC. This gives the protein CASSVAGLDNEQFF. The V and J genes are TRBV9 and TRBJ2-1; tentative D call: TRBD2 (6 bases). The germline CDR1 and CDR2 sequences are SGDLS and YYNGEE. V shed 0 bases and J shed 5 bases, with 9 bases lying between them. This CDR3 region has 14 residues.

The table lists this clonotype with a few counts. The chain carries TRBV6-2 or TRBV6-3 and TRBJ2-1; D is perhaps TRBD2 (7 bases). V was trimmed by 5 bases and J by 7 bases, leaving 30 bases between them. This CDR3 contains 19 residues. Germline loops: CDR1 MNHEY, CDR2 SVGEGT. CDR3 region: CASSPTEGGGRRGWNEQFF. The CDR3, as DNA: TGTGCCAGCAGTCCGACGGAGGGCGGCGGGAGAAGGGGGTGGAATGAGCAGTTCTTC.